This T cell receptor beta chain was recovered during a study of blood T cell repertoires in COVID-19. Here immunoSEQ multiplex PCR was the method, and the copy in TCRdb shows in-frame clones only, minus some. The sample holds around 63,000 clones, roughly 85% seen once. CDR3 length equals 15 residues. Germline CDR1 reads MNHEY; CDR2 reads SVGAGI. V was trimmed by 0 bases and J by 6 bases, leaving 9 bases between them. Material: peripheral blood. This sequence joins TRBV6-5 and TRBJ1-6, with D possibly being TRBD1 (5 bases). The source of this sequence is a human donor in a cohort sampled during active COVID-19. The CDR3 spells CASSYSSQGNSPLHF. CDR3 bases: TGTGCCAGCAGTTACTCGTCGCAGGGTAATTCACCCCTCCACTTT.